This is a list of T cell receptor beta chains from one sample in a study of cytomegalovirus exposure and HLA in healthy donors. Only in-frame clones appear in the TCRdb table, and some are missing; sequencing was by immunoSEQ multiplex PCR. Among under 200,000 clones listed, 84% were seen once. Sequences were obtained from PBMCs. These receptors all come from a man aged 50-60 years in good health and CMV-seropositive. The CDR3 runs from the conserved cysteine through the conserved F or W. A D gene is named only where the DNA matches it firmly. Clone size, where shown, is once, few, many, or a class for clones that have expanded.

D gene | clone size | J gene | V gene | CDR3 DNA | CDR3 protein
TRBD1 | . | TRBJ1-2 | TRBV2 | TGTGCCAGTTGGACAGGGGATCTTGGCTACACCTTC | CASWTGDLGYTF
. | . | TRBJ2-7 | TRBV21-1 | TGTGCCAGCAGCAAGACAACCGGGACAGGGGCCCTAAGCTCCTACGAGCAGTACTTC | CASSKTTGTGALSSYEQYF
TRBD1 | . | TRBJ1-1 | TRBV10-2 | TGCGCCAGCAGCCCCGGGACAGGGGGTGAAGCTTTCTTT | CASSPGTGGEAFF
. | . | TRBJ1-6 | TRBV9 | TGTGCCAGCAGCGTAGGTTCAGGGCAGTCACCCCTCCACTTT | CASSVGSGQSPLHF
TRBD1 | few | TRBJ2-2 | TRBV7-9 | TGTGCCAGCAGCTCGGGGACAGGGGTGAACACCGGGGAGCTGTTTTTT | CASSSGTGVNTGELFF
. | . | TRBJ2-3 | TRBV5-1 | TGCGCCAGCAGCTTGGGGCAGGCAGATACGCAGTATTTT | CASSLGQADTQYF
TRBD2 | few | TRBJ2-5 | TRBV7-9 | TGTGCCAGCAGCCCAACCGGGGGGAGCCAAGAGACCCAGTACTTC | CASSPTGGSQETQYF
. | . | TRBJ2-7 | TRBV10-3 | TGTGCCATCAGTGCATCCAACGAAGGGGACAACTCCTACGAGCAGTACTTC | CAISASNEGDNSYEQYF
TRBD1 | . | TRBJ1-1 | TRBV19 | TGTGCCAGTAGTAAGGACAGGGATGAGGTTTCGGCTTTCTTT | CASSKDRDEVSAFF
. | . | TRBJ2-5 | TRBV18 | TGTGCCAGCTCACCTCAACAGGGGACTCAAGAGACCCAGTACTTC | CASSPQQGTQETQYF
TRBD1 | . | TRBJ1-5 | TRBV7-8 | TGTGCCAGCAGCTTAGTTAGATTTGGGGGACAGGGAATCCAGCCCCAGCATTTT | CASSLVRFGGQGIQPQHF
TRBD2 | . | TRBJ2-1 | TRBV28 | TGTGCCAGCAGTTTCTGGGCTAGCGGGAGTAATGAGCAGTTCTTC | CASSFWASGSNEQFF
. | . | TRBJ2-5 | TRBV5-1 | TGCGCCAGCAGCCGCGTAGACACGCAAGAGACCCAGTACTTC | CASSRVDTQETQYF
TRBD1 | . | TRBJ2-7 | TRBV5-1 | TGCGCCAGCAGCCCAGGGGACAGGCACTCCTACGAGCAGTACTTC | CASSPGDRHSYEQYF
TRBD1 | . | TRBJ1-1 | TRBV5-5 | TGTGCCAGCAGTCCTACAGGGGGCGGGACTGAAGCTTTCTTT | CASSPTGGGTEAFF
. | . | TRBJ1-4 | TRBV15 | TGTGCCACCAGCAGAGATACCGGGACAACTGGTGAAAAACTGTTTTTT | CATSRDTGTTGEKLFF
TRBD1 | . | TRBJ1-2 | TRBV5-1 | TGCGCCAGCAGCCGGACAGGGGAAGGGGGCTACACCTTC | CASSRTGEGGYTF
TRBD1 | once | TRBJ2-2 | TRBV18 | TGTGCCAGCTCACCACCACACCCCACCAACCGGGACAGGGCTAGCGGGGAGCTGTTTTTT | CASSPPHPTNRDRASGELFF
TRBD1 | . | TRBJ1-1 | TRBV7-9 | TGTGCCAGCACCACAGGGGATCACACTGAAGCTTTCTTT | CASTTGDHTEAFF
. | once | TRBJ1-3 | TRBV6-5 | TGTGCCAGCAGTTACTTCGACAGCAGCTCTGGAAACACCATATATTTT | CASSYFDSSSGNTIYF
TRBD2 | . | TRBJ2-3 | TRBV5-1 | TGCGCCAGCAGCATGGGACTAGCGGGAGCGGGGACAGATACGCAGTATTTT | CASSMGLAGAGTDTQYF
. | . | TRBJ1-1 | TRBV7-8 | TGTGCCAGCAGCCTCGGCCAGGGCCACACTGAAGCTTTCTTT | CASSLGQGHTEAFF
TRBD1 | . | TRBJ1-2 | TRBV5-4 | TGTGCCAGCAGGTTGGACAGGGGGAACTTCTATGGCTACACCTTC | CASRLDRGNFYGYTF
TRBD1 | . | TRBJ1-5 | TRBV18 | TGTGCCAGCTCACCGGATTTCTGGGGACAGGGGGGGGATCAGCCCCAGCATTTT | CASSPDFWGQGGDQPQHF
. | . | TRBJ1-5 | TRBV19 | TGTGCCAGTAGTATCGGTGTTAGCAATCAGCCCCAGCATTTT | CASSIGVSNQPQHF
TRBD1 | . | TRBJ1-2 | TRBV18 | TGTGCCAGCTCTCCAGGGACAGAGAACTATGGCTACACCTTC | CASSPGTENYGYTF
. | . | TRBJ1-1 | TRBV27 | TGTGCCAGCAGTTCGGCAGGGGCGGGGAACACTGAAGCTTTCTTT | CASSSAGAGNTEAFF
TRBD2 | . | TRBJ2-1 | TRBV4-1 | TGCGCCAGCAGCCAAGAAGGCGGACTAGCGGGGGGGCCCTACAATGAGCAGTTCTTC | CASSQEGGLAGGPYNEQFF
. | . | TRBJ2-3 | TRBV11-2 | TGTGCCAGCAGCTTAGGGTTTGGGACTGGGGGGACAGATACGCAGTATTTT | CASSLGFGTGGTDTQYF
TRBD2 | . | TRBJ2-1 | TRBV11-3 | TGTGCCAGCAGTGCCGGGACTAGCGGCCACAATGAGCAGTTCTTC | CASSAGTSGHNEQFF
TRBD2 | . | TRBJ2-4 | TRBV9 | TGTGCCAGCAGCCCAGCGGGAGAGCCCAAAAACATTCAGTACTTC | CASSPAGEPKNIQYF
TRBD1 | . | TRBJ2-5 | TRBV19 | TGTGCCAGTAGTATCGTAAGAGGGGGCTTTGAGACCCAGTACTTC | CASSIVRGGFETQYF
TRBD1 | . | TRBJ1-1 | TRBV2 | TGTGCCAGCAGTGGAAGACAGGGTCGAAACACTGAAGCTTTCTTT | CASSGRQGRNTEAFF
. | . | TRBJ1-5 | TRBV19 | TGTGCCAGTAGTCCGCTACGCCAGGGGTATTATAGCAATCAGCCCCAGCATTTT | CASSPLRQGYYSNQPQHF
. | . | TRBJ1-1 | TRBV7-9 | TGTGCCAGCAGCTTATCGAGATTGAACACTGAAGCTTTCTTT | CASSLSRLNTEAFF
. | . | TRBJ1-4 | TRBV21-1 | TGTGCCAGCAGCGATCAAACTGCAACTAATGAAAAACTGTTTTTT | CASSDQTATNEKLFF
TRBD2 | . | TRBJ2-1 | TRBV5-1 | TGCGCCAGCAGCTTGGAGAGCGGGAGAATTTCCAATGAGCAGTTCTTC | CASSLESGRISNEQFF
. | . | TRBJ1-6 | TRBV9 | TGTGCCAGCAGCGCGACAGACAATAATTCACCCCTCCACTTT | CASSATDNNSPLHF
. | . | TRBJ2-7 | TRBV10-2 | TGCGCCACCTTGGCCTCCTACGAGCAGTACTTC | CATLASYEQYF
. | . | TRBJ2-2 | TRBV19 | TGTGCCAGTAGCCCTCAGTTACCCGGGGAGCTGTTTTTT | CASSPQLPGELFF
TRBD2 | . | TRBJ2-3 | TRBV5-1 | TGCGCCAGCAGCTCTTCCCAACCAGCGGGGGGGTCAGATACGCAGTATTTT | CASSSSQPAGGSDTQYF
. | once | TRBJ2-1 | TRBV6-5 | TGTGCCAGCAGTTACTCCGGGACTTGGAATGTCAATGAGCAGTTCTTC | CASSYSGTWNVNEQFF
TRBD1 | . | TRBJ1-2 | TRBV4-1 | TGCGCCAGCAGCCGTCTCAAGACAGGGATTAATGGCTACACCTTC | CASSRLKTGINGYTF